This entry lists 30 T cell receptor beta chains sequenced from one sample in a study of T cell repertoires in cytomegalovirus infection. Their cognate antigens are unknown. TCRdb re-analysed the reads in MiXCR, keeping a single row per CDR3 protein. The sample includes around 310,000 distinct CDR3 sequences, 25% to 30% of them seen just once. Here the sequenced sample was cultured PBMCs, taken from culture after CMV antigen stimulation. Every receptor here comes from a human donor in good health (CMV status not recorded). Some clones in this sample may be carry-over from other donors' samples.

On this clonotype itself: A read error may be the cause here, since a much bigger clone is one base away. The CDR3 is CASSLDRTRMNEQIF. The CDR3 DNA sequence: TGTGCCAGCAGTTTAGACAGGACCCGCATGAATGAGCAGATCTTC. The chain joins TRBV7-3 to TRBJ2-1, with a possible D match to TRBD1 (6 bases). The CDR3 sequence is 15 residues long. Germline V gene data show CDR1 as SGHTA and CDR2 as FQGTGA.

In regard to this clonotype: At one end the junction does not follow the germline gene, possibly because of a read error. V and J are TRBV10-3 and TRBJ1-1; D gene ambiguous. Germline assignment: CDR1 ENHRY and CDR2 SYGVKD. CDR3 length: 12 residues. CDR3: CAISHVKTEAFF. The CDR3 region has the DNA TGTGCCATCAGTCACGTGAAGACTGAAGCTTTCTTT.

This clonotype was detected a few times. It is likely a read error, because the conserved phenylalanine at the end of the CDR3 is missing. The chain combines TRBV12-3 or TRBV12-4 with TRBJ2-1, with no clear D. This CDR3 region has 17 residues. The germline V and J ends were trimmed by 8 bases and 8 bases, with 28 bases remaining between them. The CDR3: CASGPRAYPVGDHEQFL. DNA for the CDR3: TGTGCCAGCGGGCCCCGGGCCTACCCGGTAGGCGATCATGAGCAGTTCCTC.

The V call is TRBV11-2, the J call TRBJ1-5; D might be TRBD1 (5 bases). V was trimmed by 1 base and J by 6 bases, leaving 10 bases between them. This CDR3 contains 14 residues. Germline V gene data show CDR1 as SGHAT and CDR2 as FQNNGV. This CDR3 is CASSLARVAQPQHF. The CDR3 region has the DNA TGTGCCAGCAGCTTAGCCAGGGTTGCTCAGCCCCAGCATTTT. Full variable domain (outside the CDR3, taken from reference TRBV11-2 and TRBJ1-5): EAGVAQSPRYKIIEKRQSVAFWCNPISGHATLYWYQQILGQGPKLLIQFQNNGVVDDSQLPKDRFSAERLKGVDSTLKIQPAKLEDSAVYLCASSLARVAQPQHFGDGTRLSIL.

Many counts were recorded for this clonotype. The rearrangement joins TRBV7-8 to TRBJ2-7; tentative D call: TRBD2 (6 bases). The V and J ends lost 5 bases and 1 base respectively, with 18 bases between them. The CDR3 totals 16 residues. Germline values: CDR1 SGHVS, CDR2 FQNEAQ. CDR3 DNA: TGTGCCAGCAGCATGCGGGGAACAGTTCCGTCCTACGAGCAGTACTTC. It encodes CASSMRGTVPSYEQYF.

In this sample, this clonotype turned up many times. The chain carries TRBV7-8 and TRBJ1-1; no definite D call. V was clipped by 0 bases and J by 1 base, with 6 bases between them. Germline-derived CDR1 and CDR2 are SGHVS and FQNEAQ. The CDR3 contains 14 residues. CDR3 nucleotides: TGTGCCAGCAGCTTAGCGGAGGGGAACACTGAAGCTTTCTTT. Translating it yields CASSLAEGNTEAFF. The complete variable domain, with remaining parts taken from reference TRBV7-8 and TRBJ1-1, reads GAGVSQSPRYKVAKRGQDVALRCDPISGHVSLFWYQQALGQGPEFLTYFQNEAQLDKSGLPSDRFFAERPEGSVSTLKIQRTQQEDSAVYLCASSLAEGNTEAFFGQGTRLTVV.

V and J are TRBV19 and TRBJ1-1, with D perhaps matching TRBD1 (6 bases). V was shortened by 10 bases and J by 0 bases, with 15 bases between the two germline ends. The germline gives CDR1 LNHDA, CDR2 SQIVND (reference sequence). CDR3 length: 14 amino acids. CDR3 sequence (DNA): TGTGCCACCAGACAGGAGACTCTGAACACTGAAGCTTTCTTT. Amino acids: CATRQETLNTEAFF.

The rearrangement joins TRBV20-1 to TRBJ2-1; 12 nucleotides align to TRBD2. Germline CDR1 and CDR2: DFQATT and SNEGSKA (reference sequence). Losses at the gene ends were 6 bases for V and 3 bases for J; bases not matched to a gene: 3. CDR3 length: 14 residues. The CDR3 protein is CSAMTSGGYNEQFF. The CDR3 bases are TGCAGTGCCATGACTAGCGGGGGCTACAATGAGCAGTTCTTC.

This clonotype was seen ten or more times. V gene TRBV7-2 combines with J gene TRBJ1-1; a weak D match, TRBD1 (5 bases). The CDR3 is 14 residues long. Germline loops: CDR1 SGHTA, CDR2 FQGNSA. V lost 5 bases and J lost 1, with 11 bases in between. The CDR3 loop is CASSTPDRNTEAFF. Written as DNA, the CDR3 is TGTGCCAGCAGCACCCCCGACAGGAACACTGAAGCTTTCTTT.

The chain links TRBV12-3 or TRBV12-4 to TRBJ2-5, with 15 positions matching TRBD2. V shed 5 bases, J shed 3 bases, and the junction held 7 bases outside the gene matches. The CDR3 loop spans 17 amino acids. CDR3 protein: CASSRRTSGRAEETQYF. The CDR3 nucleotides read TGTGCCAGCAGTCGTCGGACTAGCGGGAGGGCTGAAGAGACCCAGTACTTC.

This clonotype was counted between two and nine times. The chain couples TRBV10-3 to TRBJ2-3; maybe TRBD2 (5 bases). Germline-derived CDR1 and CDR2 are ENHRY and SYGVKD. Trimming cost V 2 bases and J 4 bases, with 10 bases left between them. CDR3 length equals 14 residues. The CDR3 loop is CAISEESAADTQYF. The CDR3 DNA follows: TGTGCCATCAGTGAGGAGTCAGCGGCAGATACGCAGTATTTT.

The chain joins TRBV7-4 to TRBJ1-1; no firm D call. This CDR3 is 16 amino acids long. Germline V gene sequence: CDR1 SGHVT, CDR2 SQSDAQ. Trimming took off 1 base at V and 0 bases at J, with 12 bases between the two ends. The CDR3 region is CASSLGQARMNTEAFF. Written as DNA, the CDR3 is TGTGCCAGCAGCTTAGGGCAGGCCCGGATGAACACTGAAGCTTTCTTT.

This clonotype was picked up a small number of times. Compared with germline, one end of the junction differs, possibly owing to a read error. The rearrangement uses TRBV7-7 and TRBJ2-5; 13 bases line up with TRBD2. CDR1 and CDR2 from the germline V gene are SSHAT and FNYEAQ (reference sequence). The CDR3 contains 15 residues. CDR3: CASSSLAGGEETQYF. CDR3 sequence (DNA): TGTGCTAGCAGCTCACTAGCGGGAGGGGAAGAGACCCAGTACTTC.

The genes are TRBV25-1 and TRBJ1-2; 9 bases match TRBD1. This CDR3 is built from 14 residues. In germline, CDR1 is MGHDK, CDR2 SYGVNS. V lost 5 bases, J lost 5 bases, and 6 bases stayed unmatched. CDR3 loop: CASSRTTGGYGYTF. The CDR3 DNA follows: TGTGCCAGCAGTAGAACGACAGGGGGTTATGGCTACACCTTC.

V and J are TRBV10-3 and TRBJ1-5; D is unclear. Germline lookup yields CDR1 ENHRY and CDR2 SYGVKD. The CDR3 is made up of 15 amino acids. V was clipped by 4 bases and J by 0 bases, with 10 bases between them. The CDR3 sequence is CAISGAGNSNQPQHF. As DNA, the CDR3 is TGTGCCATCAGTGGTGCGGGGAATAGCAATCAGCCCCAGCATTTT.

The J gene is TRBJ1-6, the V gene TRBV5-1; D is perhaps TRBD1 (5 bases). Trimming cost V 4 bases and J 11 bases, with 10 bases left between them. The germline V gene encodes CDR1 SGHRS and CDR2 YFSETQ. CDR3 size: 12 residues. The chain's CDR3 is CASSRQGTPLHF. The DNA for the CDR3 is TGCGCCAGCAGCCGCCAGGGTACACCCCTCCACTTT.

This clonotype has ten or more counts. V usage is TRBV7-8 and J usage is TRBJ2-2; the D call may be TRBD1 or TRBD2 (5 bases each). Germline CDR1 reads SGHVS; CDR2 reads FQNEAQ. This CDR3 spans 17 amino acids. Between the trimmed V and J ends, which lost 0 bases and 0 bases, there was a span of 11 bases. This chain's CDR3 is CASSLARAGPNTGELFF. For the CDR3, the DNA is TGTGCCAGCAGCTTAGCGCGGGCAGGGCCGAACACCGGGGAGCTGTTTTTT.

This sequence joins TRBV5-1 and TRBJ1-1; D remains ambiguous. V lost 0 bases, J lost 9 bases, and 6 bases lay in between. CDR1 SGHRS and CDR2 YFSETQ come from the germline V gene. This CDR3 is built from 11 residues. In DNA, the CDR3 is TGCGCCAGCAGCTTGGGCGACCAAGCTTTCTTT. Its protein is CASSLGDQAFF. Complete variable domain (other parts from reference TRBV5-1 and TRBJ1-1): KAGVTQTPRYLIKTRGQQVTLSCSPISGHRSVSWYQQTPGQGLQFLFEYFSETQRNKGNFPGRFSGRQFSNSRSEMNVSTLELGDSALYLCASSLGDQAFFGQGTRLTVV.

The chain is built from TRBV7-9 and TRBJ2-5, with D possibly TRBD1 on 5 matching bases. This CDR3 is 14 amino acids long. Trimming pared 3 bases from V and 1 base from J, leaving 9 bases between. CDR1 and CDR2 (germline): SEHNR, FQNEAQ (reference sequence). DNA for the CDR3: TGTGCCAGCAGCTTGAGGCAGGGCCAAGAGACCCAGTACTTC. This codes for CASSLRQGQETQYF.

This clonotype showed up many times. The CDR3 spells CASSSSSGTRPINEQFF. The CDR3 DNA sequence: TGTGCCAGCAGCTCCTCGAGTGGCACGAGGCCGATCAATGAGCAGTTCTTC. The chain joins TRBV7-6 to TRBJ2-1; D is unresolved. V lost 4 bases and J lost 6, with 22 bases in between. Germline CDR1 is SGHVS and CDR2 is FNYEAQ. This CDR3 region has 17 residues.

Ten or more counts support this clonotype. The chain uses TRBV2 and TRBJ1-4; maybe TRBD1 (5 bases). V shed 4 bases and J shed 2 bases, with 11 bases lying between them. The CDR3 runs 15 residues. The germline V gene encodes CDR1 SNHLY and CDR2 FYNNEI. The CDR3 sequence: CASSGKGSTNEKLFF. The CDR3 nucleotides read TGTGCCAGCAGTGGTAAGGGGTCCACTAATGAAAAACTGTTTTTT.

Ten or more counts support this clonotype. The J gene is TRBJ2-3, the V gene TRBV7-3; D is unresolved. The CDR3 is 15 residues long. The V end was cut by 5 bases, the J end by 6 bases, with 18 bases between. The germline CDR1 and CDR2 sequences are SGHTA and FQGTGA. In DNA form, the CDR3 reads TGTGCCAGCAGCCCCGACGTGCACGGCCAGGATACGCAGTATTTT. Its translation: CASSPDVHGQDTQYF.

This chain uses TRBV19 with TRBJ1-4; D may be TRBD1 (6 bases). The V end lost 4 bases, the J end lost 7 bases, and 19 bases lay between the germline ends. CDR3 length equals 16 residues. Germline lookup yields CDR1 LNHDA and CDR2 SQIVND (reference sequence). CDR3 DNA sequence: TGTGCCAGTAGTACTGGAGGGGGTCGGTTTCCTGAAAAACTGTTTTTT. Protein sequence: CASSTGGGRFPEKLFF.

In this sample, this clonotype turned up a few times. V usage is TRBV10-3 and J usage is TRBJ2-1; 8 nucleotides agree with TRBD2. This CDR3 comprises 15 residues. Unmatched junction bases numbered 16, after V lost 11 bases and J lost 7 bases. Per the germline V gene, CDR1 is ENHRY and CDR2 is SYGVKD. The CDR3 DNA sequence: TGTGCCGTACGGAGGCTAGCGGGCTCCTGGAATGAGCAGTTCTTC. Protein sequence: CAVRRLAGSWNEQFF.

This clonotype was counted only a few times. J is TRBJ1-5 and V is TRBV12-5; perhaps TRBD1 as D (6 bases). The CDR3 totals 13 residues. V lost 5 bases and J lost 1, with 6 bases in between. Per the germline V gene, CDR1 is LGHNT and CDR2 is FRNRAP. CDR3 region: CASGTGSNQPQHF. The CDR3, as DNA: TGTGCTAGTGGTACAGGGAGCAATCAGCCCCAGCATTTT. Combining the CDR3 with reference TRBV12-5 and TRBJ1-5 gives the whole variable domain DARVTQTPRHKVTEMGQEVTMRCQPILGHNTVFWYRQTMMQGLELLAYFRNRAPLDDSGMPKDRFSAEMPDATLATLKIQPSEPRDSAVYFCASGTGSNQPQHFGDGTRLSIL.

The rearrangement links TRBV19 to TRBJ1-1; D not certain. This CDR3 region has 13 residues. With 1 base removed from V and 7 bases from J, the gap between germline ends came to 10 bases. Germline assignment: CDR1 LNHDA and CDR2 SQIVND (reference sequence). The CDR3 sequence is CASSIAGGHEAFF. Here the CDR3 DNA reads TGTGCCAGTAGTATAGCAGGCGGGCATGAAGCTTTCTTT.

The chain recombines TRBV12-3 or TRBV12-4 with TRBJ1-1; 11 bases agree with TRBD1. CDR3 length equals 14 residues. V shed 6 bases and J 6 bases; nucleotides not matched to a gene: 6. In DNA, the CDR3 is TGTGCCAGCAGCAGGACAGGGGGCCTCGCTGAAGCTTTCTTT. This codes for CASSRTGGLAEAFF.

In this sample, this clonotype turned up a few times. The gene calls are TRBV6-6 and TRBJ1-5; 12 bases map to TRBD1. With V trimmed by 6 bases and J by 6 bases, 12 bases remained unmatched. Germline lookup yields CDR1 MNHNY and CDR2 SVGAGI (reference sequence). CDR3 length: 17 amino acids. In DNA, the CDR3 is TGTGCCAGCAGCGAATTCGTGGGACAGGGGGCGGGTCAGCCCCAGCATTTT. This codes for CASSEFVGQGAGQPQHF.

J is TRBJ2-7 and V is TRBV27; 7 bases align to TRBD1. Germline CDR1 MNHEY, CDR2 SMNVEV (reference sequence). V was pared by 6 bases and J by 3 bases, with 11 bases of the junction left unmatched. The CDR3 runs to 15 residues. The CDR3 spells CASRGPRTGNYEQYF. Written as DNA, the CDR3 is TGTGCCAGCAGGGGCCCTCGGACAGGAAACTACGAGCAGTACTTC.

The rearrangement joins TRBV12-5 to TRBJ1-2; tentatively, D is TRBD1 (5 bases). With 1 base removed from V and 3 bases from J, the gap between germline ends came to 6 bases. The CDR3 has 13 residues. The V gene's germline CDR1 is LGHNT and CDR2 FRNRAP. CDR3 nucleotides: TGTGCTAGTGGTTTGGCGACAGACTATGGCTACACCTTC. Translation: CASGLATDYGYTF.